This TCR beta chain was found in a study of T cell repertoires in cytomegalovirus infection. Across the whole study: Public TCR beta signatures were indicative of both CMV infection and a matching HLA type.

The table lists this clonotype with many counts. What it binds is unknown. Broader study findings: Public TCR beta family frequency separated CMV-and-HLA carriers, including in an independent cohort. What dominated the ex vivo response were HLA-C-restricted CMV-specific TCR beta clonotypes.

The CDR3 is 15 residues long. CDR1 and CDR2 from the germline V gene are SGHVS and FQNEAQ. Between the trimmed V and J ends, which lost 4 bases and 2 bases, there was a span of 12 bases. TCRdb called the reads again in MiXCR, with one record for every CDR3 protein. The table lists hundreds of thousands of distinct CDR3 sequences, roughly 20% of them singletons, with approximately 8% in the top ten. The rearrangement uses TRBV7-8 and TRBJ1-3; D call uncertain. The sequence derives from a human donor in good health (CMV status not recorded). Some clones in this sample may be carry-over from other donors' samples. Source material: PBMCs. The CDR3 bases are TGTGCCAGCAGCTCTGTAGGGAGCACTGGAAACACCATATATTTT. Translated, it gives CASSSVGSTGNTIYF.